This T cell receptor (beta chain) is from a study of early T cells in non-severe SARS-CoV-2 infection. Study in general: Sequenced material consisted of bulk RNA (from unsorted whole blood), and chains were unpaired.

Molecules of cDNA were individually given unique molecular identifiers that were attached to them. One entry per CDR3 protein results from TCRdb running MiXCR on the 5' RACE reads. The top ten clones hold roughly 4.7% of a sample with 68,000 or so distinct CDR3 sequences, 10% to 15% of them seen once. Study-wide results and caveats: Private and CD4 specificities were missed by VDJdb matching, which favored anti-spike CD8 responses.

This clonotype showed up just a few times. The antigen remains unidentified. This CDR3 region has 14 residues. Germline CDR1 and CDR2: DFQATT and SNEGSKA (reference sequence). V gave up 6 bases and J gave up 0 bases, with 11 bases separating them. This chain links TRBV20-1 with TRBJ2-2; D gene ambiguous. The sample taken for sequencing was whole blood. This receptor was obtained from an adult who was a healthcare worker with PCR-confirmed SARS-CoV-2 infection or an uninfected control (not recorded which). This CDR3 is CSAEGTANTGELFF. The CDR3 DNA sequence: TGCAGTGCCGAAGGAACAGCGAACACCGGGGAGCTGTTTTTT.